Presented here are 27 T cell receptor beta chains from one specimen sequenced in a study of glioma-infiltrating T cells after dendritic cell vaccination (dated by TCRdb to 2016 to 2017). Libraries were made using the immunoSEQ multiplex PCR assay. The table comes from immuneACCESS by way of TCRdb, which keeps in-frame sequences with V and J called. Part of the clones is missing from these tables; in studies checked, under half for an unresolved V gene and the rest for unknown reasons. The sample table holds roughly 80,000 clones, of which around 86% were seen once. The ten largest clones add up to more than 2% of the sample. Read against the paper, the sample's time point label means: after dendritic cell vaccination, including at tumor progression/relapse. Here the sequenced sample was blood, taken after dendritic cell vaccination. The source of these receptors is a human donor with glioblastoma.

The J gene is TRBJ2-5, the V gene TRBV6-1, with D perhaps matching TRBD2 (7 bases). CDR1 and CDR2 (germline): MNHNS, SASEGT. Trimming shortened V by 4 bases and J by 5 bases, and 14 bases separated the two germline ends. This CDR3 region has 14 residues. CDR3 sequence (DNA): TGTGCCAGCAGTGTCCTCAGGGGAGGGGAGACCCAGTACTTC. It is translated as CASSVLRGGETQYF.

The chain carries TRBV7-9 and TRBJ2-3; 12 bases line up with TRBD2. The germline CDR1 and CDR2 sequences are SEHNR and FQNEAQ (reference sequence). Trimming cost V 3 bases and J 6 bases; bases outside gene matches: 10. CDR3 length: 17 residues. The CDR3 is CASSLTLAGGVMDTQYF. CDR3 DNA sequence: TGTGCCAGCAGCTTGACCCTAGCGGGAGGGGTGATGGATACGCAGTATTTT.

The chain has TRBV29-1 and TRBJ2-5, with 13 positions matching TRBD2. The J call may be wrong; the DNA end is better matched by TRBJ2-7. This CDR3 region has 14 residues. Germline CDR1 is SQVTM and CDR2 is ANQGSEA. The CDR3 reads CSVNGLAGAYEQYF. The CDR3 nucleotides read TGCAGCGTTAACGGACTAGCGGGGGCCTACGAGCAGTACTTC.

The chain combines TRBV6-5 with TRBJ1-5; D remains ambiguous. With 4 bases removed from V and 6 bases from J, the gap between germline ends came to 10 bases. The CDR3 length is 13 residues. Germline-derived CDR1 and CDR2 are MNHEY and SVGAGI. This chain's CDR3 is CASSWGSGQPQHF. The CDR3 DNA reads TGTGCCAGCAGTTGGGGTAGCGGTCAGCCCCAGCATTTT.

The gene calls are TRBV27 and TRBJ2-1, with 12 bases that match TRBD2. The CDR3 has 15 amino acids. Per germline, CDR1 MNHEY and CDR2 SMNVEV (reference sequence). The V and J ends lost 0 bases and 9 bases, in that order; junction bases with no gene match: 3. CDR3 in amino acids: CASSLSLAGGLEQFF. The CDR3 coding sequence is TGTGCCAGCAGTTTATCTCTAGCGGGGGGGCTTGAGCAGTTCTTC.

V usage is TRBV4-1 and J usage is TRBJ2-5; 8 positions agree with TRBD2. V shed 8 bases, J shed 3 bases, and the junction held 11 bases outside the gene matches. CDR3 length equals 15 residues. Germline assignment: CDR1 MGHRA and CDR2 YSYEKL. CDR3 sequence: CASPVSGGNKETQYF. Written as DNA, the CDR3 is TGCGCCAGCCCAGTAAGCGGGGGAAACAAAGAGACCCAGTACTTC.

The sample holds one count of this clone. This sequence joins TRBV11-2 and TRBJ2-1; D gene ambiguous. V dropped 1 base and J dropped 4 bases, with 8 bases sitting between them. The CDR3 totals 14 residues. From germline, CDR1 is SGHAT and CDR2 FQNNGV. The CDR3 bases are TGTGCCAGCAGCTTAGTGAGTATTTACAATGAGCAGTTCTTC. Translation: CASSLVSIYNEQFF. The variable domain in full, completed from reference TRBV11-2 and TRBJ2-1, reads EAGVAQSPRYKIIEKRQSVAFWCNPISGHATLYWYQQILGQGPKLLIQFQNNGVVDDSQLPKDRFSAERLKGVDSTLKIQPAKLEDSAVYLCASSLVSIYNEQFFGPGTRLTVL.

Regarding this clone: One end of the junction is discordant with germline, which a read error may explain. V gene TRBV5-1 combines with J gene TRBJ1-1; 8 bases agree with TRBD1. The germline V gene encodes CDR1 SGHRS and CDR2 YFSETQ. The CDR3 has 10 amino acids. As DNA, the CDR3 is TGCGCCAGCAGCGCCGGACAGGGCATCTTT. It specifies CASSAGQGIF.

V usage is TRBV7-6 and J usage is TRBJ2-7; TRBD2 matches at 15 bases. The J segment lost 3 bases and the V segment lost 8 bases, leaving 14 bases of the junction unmatched. Germline CDR1 SGHVS, CDR2 FNYEAQ. The CDR3 contains 18 residues. CDR3: CASSIPSGTSGRSYEQYF. The CDR3 DNA sequence: TGTGCCAGCTCCATTCCCTCTGGGACTAGCGGGAGGAGCTACGAGCAGTACTTC. Based on the CDR3 plus reference TRBV7-6 and TRBJ2-7, the full variable domain is GAGVSQSPRYKVTKRGQDVALRCDPISGHVSLYWYRQALGQGPEFLTYFNYEAQQDKSGLPNDRFSAERPEGSISTLTIQRTEQRDSAMYRCASSIPSGTSGRSYEQYFGPGTRLTVT.

This sequence joins TRBV5-4 and TRBJ2-7; 10 bases map to TRBD2. V dropped 4 bases and J dropped 4; count of bases not matched to a gene: 8. Germline V gene lookup returns CDR1 SGHNT and CDR2 YYREEE (reference sequence). The CDR3 runs to 15 residues. The CDR3 here is CASSIAGGSKYEQYF. The CDR3 DNA is TGTGCCAGCAGCATAGCGGGAGGTTCGAAGTACGAGCAGTACTTC.

The chain employs TRBV6-1 and TRBJ2-1; TRBD2 matches 11 bases. Germline V lookup: CDR1 MNHNS, CDR2 SASEGT. The CDR3 covers 14 residues. V dropped 6 bases and J dropped 4; count of bases not matched to a gene: 2. CDR3 bases: TGTGCCAGCAGGGTAGCGGGGGGGTACAATGAGCAGTTCTTC. Its translation is CASRVAGGYNEQFF.

The V call is TRBV15, the J call TRBJ1-1; D ambiguous. V was shortened by 0 bases and J by 1 base, with 12 bases between the two germline ends. Germline assignment: CDR1 LNHNV and CDR2 YYDKDF (reference sequence). CDR3 length equals 16 residues. As DNA, the CDR3 is TGTGCCACCAGCAGAGATGCCGGGAAGGGGAACACTGAAGCTTTCTTT. The encoded protein is CATSRDAGKGNTEAFF.

The rearrangement uses TRBV11-2 and TRBJ2-4; 10 nucleotides line up with TRBD2. The CDR3 is made up of 15 amino acids. V shed 4 bases and J 5 bases; nucleotides not matched to a gene: 5. CDR1 SGHAT and CDR2 FQNNGV come from the germline V gene. The CDR3: CASSSAGLAENIQYF. For the CDR3, the DNA is TGTGCCAGCAGCTCCGCCGGACTAGCGGAAAACATTCAGTACTTC.

The chain has TRBV7-6 and TRBJ1-5; a weak D match, TRBD1 (6 bases). The V gene lost 7 bases and the J gene lost 1 base, with 17 bases spanning the gap. CDR3 length: 16 residues. CDR1 and CDR2 (germline): SGHVS, FNYEAQ. Written as DNA, the CDR3 is TGTGCCAGCACCCCGACGGACAGCACGAGCAATCAGCCCCAGCATTTT. Translating gives CASTPTDSTSNQPQHF.

This sequence joins TRBV7-2 and TRBJ2-7; 7 bases line up with TRBD1. V shed 4 bases and J 2 bases; nucleotides not matched to a gene: 11. Germline V gene sequence: CDR1 SGHTA, CDR2 FQGNSA. The CDR3 sequence is 16 residues long. The CDR3 spells CASSSVPGTVPYEQYF. The CDR3 DNA sequence: TGTGCCAGCAGCTCTGTCCCCGGGACAGTTCCCTACGAGCAGTACTTC.

The genes are TRBV29-1 and TRBJ2-3, with unresolved D. Germline CDR1 is SQVTM and CDR2 is ANQGSEA. Trimming removed 7 bases from V and 0 bases from J, with 14 bases in between. The CDR3 length is 14 residues. The CDR3 protein is CSALEVASTDTQYF. In nucleotides, the CDR3 is TGCAGCGCCCTCGAGGTTGCTAGCACAGATACGCAGTATTTT.

This chain links TRBV7-9 with TRBJ2-2; the D gene is possibly TRBD1 (6 bases). Germline V gives CDR1 SEHNR, CDR2 FQNEAQ (reference sequence). The CDR3 extends over 16 amino acids. V was pared by 6 bases and J by 0 bases, with 14 bases between. The CDR3 region has the DNA TGTGCCAGCAGATGGGGTGGGGGCTCGAACACCGGGGAGCTGTTTTTT. Translation: CASRWGGGSNTGELFF.

The chain uses TRBV27 and TRBJ1-1; a possible D gene is TRBD1 (6 bases). Between the trimmed V and J ends, which lost 6 bases and 5 bases, there was a span of 10 bases. In germline, CDR1 is MNHEY, CDR2 SMNVEV (reference sequence). The CDR3 has 12 residues. In nucleotides, the CDR3 is TGTGCCAGCAGAAGGGGGTATACTGAAGCTTTCTTT. This translates into CASRRGYTEAFF.

This clone was recorded once. The chain couples TRBV9 to TRBJ2-3; TRBD2 matches 9 bases. The CDR3 contains 16 residues. CDR1 SGDLS and CDR2 YYNGEE come from the germline V gene. The V and J ends lost 0 bases and 0 bases, in that order; junction bases with no gene match: 2. CDR3 in DNA: TGTGCCAGCAGCGTAGGGACTAGCGATAGCACAGATACGCAGTATTTT. It yields the protein CASSVGTSDSTDTQYF.

The CDR3 reads CASSLLGGRTNYGYTF. The CDR3 coding sequence is TGTGCCAGCAGCTTATTAGGGGGACGGACAAACTATGGCTACACCTTC. The chain links TRBV7-8 to TRBJ1-2; D possibly corresponds to TRBD1 (6 bases). The germline CDR1 and CDR2 sequences are SGHVS and FQNEAQ. Trimming removed 2 bases at V and 2 bases at J, with 15 bases between. This CDR3 contains 16 residues.

The CDR3 DNA reads as TGTGCCAGCAGCGGACAGGGGGCTACCTACGAGCAGTACTTC. Encoded protein: CASSGQGATYEQYF. This chain joins TRBV7-2 and TRBJ2-7; TRBD1 aligns across 11 bases. Germline V gene lookup returns CDR1 SGHTA and CDR2 FQGNSA. This CDR3 spans 14 amino acids. The ends lost 5 bases at V and 2 bases at J; junction bases unmatched: 2.

V usage is TRBV2 and J usage is TRBJ2-3; 13 bases agree with TRBD2. The J segment lost 4 bases and the V segment lost 7 bases, leaving 5 bases of the junction unmatched. Germline V gene sequence: CDR1 SNHLY, CDR2 FYNNEI. The CDR3 runs to 15 residues. The CDR3, as DNA: TGTGCCAGCAAACTAGCGGGAGGGGGTGCAGATACGCAGTATTTT. This codes for CASKLAGGGADTQYF.

The chain joins TRBV7-9 to TRBJ1-1; 8 bases map to TRBD1. The CDR3 loop spans 15 amino acids. Per germline, CDR1 SEHNR and CDR2 FQNEAQ (reference sequence). With 4 bases clipped from V and 2 bases from J, the junction kept 6 bases outside the gene matches. In DNA form, the CDR3 reads TGTGCCAGCAGCTCCAACAGGGGGATCAACACTGAAGCTTTCTTT. This gives the protein CASSSNRGINTEAFF.

This clone was seen only a few times. The rearrangement links TRBV12-5 to TRBJ1-1, with unresolved D. The CDR3 consists of 13 residues. V lost 6 bases to trimming and J lost 9 bases, with 17 bases between them. Germline CDR1 and CDR2: LGHNT and FRNRAP. The CDR3 spells CASGQDSLGQAFF. The DNA of the CDR3 is TGTGCTAGTGGCCAGGACTCCTTAGGGCAAGCTTTCTTT.

The chain combines TRBV6-5 with TRBJ2-7; D unresolved. Germline V gene sequence: CDR1 MNHEY, CDR2 SVGAGI. The CDR3 consists of 12 residues. V lost 2 bases and J lost 4, with 6 bases in between. This CDR3 reads CASSYNAYEQYF. DNA for the CDR3: TGTGCCAGCAGTTACAATGCGTACGAGCAGTACTTC.

Concerning this clone: At one boundary the junction diverges from the germline segment, which might be a read error. This same CDR3 is encoded by further DNA sequences in the sample. This chain uses TRBV4-2 with TRBJ1-1; TRBD1 matches 9 bases. The CDR3 is 14 residues long. Germline loops: CDR1 LGHNA, CDR2 YNFKEQ. CDR3 region: CASSPQGALTEAFF. In DNA, the CDR3 is TGTGCCAGCAGCCCACAGGGGGCGCTTACTGAAGCTTTCTTC.

The rearrangement joins TRBV11-2 to TRBJ1-2; D ambiguous. With 6 bases removed from V and 3 bases from J, the gap between germline ends came to 8 bases. Germline V lookup: CDR1 SGHAT, CDR2 FQNNGV. CDR3 length equals 12 residues. Here the CDR3 DNA reads TGTGCCAGCAGTCTCGGAGACTATGGCTACACCTTC. The encoded protein is CASSLGDYGYTF.